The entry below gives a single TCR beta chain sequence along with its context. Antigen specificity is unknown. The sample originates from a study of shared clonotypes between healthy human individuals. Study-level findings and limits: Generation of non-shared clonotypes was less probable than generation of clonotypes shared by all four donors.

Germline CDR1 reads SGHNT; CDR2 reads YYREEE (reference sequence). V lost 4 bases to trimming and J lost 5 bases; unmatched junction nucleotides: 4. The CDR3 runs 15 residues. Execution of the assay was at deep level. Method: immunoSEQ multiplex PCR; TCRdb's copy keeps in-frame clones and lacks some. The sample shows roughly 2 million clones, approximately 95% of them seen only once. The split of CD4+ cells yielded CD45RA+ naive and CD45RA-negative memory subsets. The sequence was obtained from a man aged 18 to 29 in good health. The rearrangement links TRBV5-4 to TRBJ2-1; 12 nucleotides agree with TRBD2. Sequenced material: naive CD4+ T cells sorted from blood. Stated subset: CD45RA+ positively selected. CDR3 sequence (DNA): TGTGCCAGCAGCCCCCGGACTAGCGGGGACAATGAGCAGTTCTTC. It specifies CASSPRTSGDNEQFF.